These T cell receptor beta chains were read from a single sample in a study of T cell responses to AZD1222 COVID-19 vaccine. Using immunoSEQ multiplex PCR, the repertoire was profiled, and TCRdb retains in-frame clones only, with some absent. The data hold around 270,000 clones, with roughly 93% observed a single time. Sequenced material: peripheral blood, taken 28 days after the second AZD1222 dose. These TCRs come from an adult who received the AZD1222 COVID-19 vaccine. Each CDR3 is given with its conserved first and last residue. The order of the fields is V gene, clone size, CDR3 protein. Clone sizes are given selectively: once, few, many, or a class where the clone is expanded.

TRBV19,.,CASSIRLYNSPLHF
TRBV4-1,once,CASSPPAGTGDYEQYF
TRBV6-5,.,CASSYSNSYNEQFF
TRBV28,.,CASLTGQPNSPLHF
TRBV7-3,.,CASSLRLAGGHEQFF
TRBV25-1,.,CASSESRGNSPLHF
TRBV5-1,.,CASSLGLAGADEQFF
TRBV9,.,CASSAGGGFQETQYF
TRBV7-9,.,CASSPPGYTGELFF
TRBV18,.,CASSPGEHTGELFF
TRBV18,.,CASSPASGGATEAFF
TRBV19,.,CASSPRSGELFF
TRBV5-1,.,CASSQADTQYF
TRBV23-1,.,CASSQSPTGVDGYTF
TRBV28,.,CASSTTGGTGELFF
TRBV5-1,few,CASGPSAVSYNEQFF
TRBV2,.,CASSVGNEQFF
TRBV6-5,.,CASSLMGNSPLHF
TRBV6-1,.,CASSHRDRAEAFF
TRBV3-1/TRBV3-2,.,CASSQAGTVNEQFF